This TCR beta chain was identified in a study of cytotoxic CD8 clonotypes in ibrutinib-treated CLL. For the study at large: Once treatment had gone on for a median of 12 months, range 6 to 36, response samples were drawn.

The planned depth of sequencing spanned 1 in 200,000 to 1 in 1 million T cells. TCRdb keeps only in-frame clones here, not all; method: immunoSEQ multiplex PCR. In the table there are about 97,000 clones, around 73% of which are singletons. Germline V gives CDR1 SGHKS, CDR2 YYEKEE (reference sequence). Trimming removed 4 bases from V and 5 bases from J; junction bases left unmatched: 7. The CDR3 is made up of 15 amino acids. The gene calls are TRBV5-5 and TRBJ2-4; 9 nucleotides agree with TRBD1. This material consisted of PBMCs, taken after 12 months of ibrutinib treatment. The receptor was isolated from a human donor with chronic lymphocytic leukemia. The CDR3 DNA sequence: TGTGCCAGCAGCCTTAATTGGGACAGGGAAAACATTCAGTACTTC. Encoded protein: CASSLNWDRENIQYF.